This entry describes one TCR beta chain. These data belong to a study of blood T cell repertoires in COVID-19. About the research overall: Specimens from acute and convalescent COVID-19 originated in the United States, Italy and Spain. Sources were T cells, B-cell-depleted T cells, or PBMCs; the material itself was cDNA or gDNA.

This CDR3 is 13 amino acids long. The V end was cut by 4 bases, the J end by 4 bases, with 10 bases between. Germline V gives CDR1 MNHNY, CDR2 SVGAGI (reference sequence). As handled by the study authors: Quantification of nucleated cells was approximated via reference gene primer amplification. Profiling relied on immunoSEQ multiplex PCR, and the TCRdb table lists in-frame clones only, not all of them. D and trimming come from the DNA, and the V and J calls and clone size come from that table. The sample carries about 240,000 clones, roughly 82% recorded once. The sequenced sample consisted of peripheral blood. The chain uses TRBV6-6 and TRBJ2-5, with D perhaps TRBD2 (5 bases). The origin of this receptor is a man older than 75 with acute or convalescent COVID-19. DNA of the CDR3: TGTGCCAGCAGTTTACTAGTAGGAGAGACCCAGTACTTC. Its translation: CASSLLVGETQYF.